This TCR beta chain comes out of a study of blood T cell repertoires in COVID-19. Study-level information: Material from acute and convalescent COVID-19 was sourced from the United States, Italy and Spain. T cells, B-cell-depleted T cells, or PBMCs supplied cDNA or gDNA.

Original processing notes: Reference gene primer amplification in the assay estimated nucleated cell counts. TCRdb's table, derived via immunoSEQ multiplex PCR, lists solely in-frame clones and lacks some. That table furnishes V, J and clone size, whereas the DNA furnished D and trimming. The sample consists of about 140,000 clones, more than 75% of them appearing once. The CDR3 covers 18 residues. Germline V gene data show CDR1 as LGHNA and CDR2 as YNFKEQ. Losses at the gene ends were 4 bases for V and 0 bases for J; bases not matched to a gene: 8. The chain couples TRBV4-2 to TRBJ2-2; 10 bases agree with TRBD2. Sample: peripheral blood. The source of this sequence is a man aged 55 to 70 with acute or convalescent COVID-19. CDR3 sequence (DNA): TGTGCCAGCAGCCGATCGGCTAGCGGGAGAGCGAACACCGGGGAGCTGTTTTTT. Protein sequence: CASSRSASGRANTGELFF.